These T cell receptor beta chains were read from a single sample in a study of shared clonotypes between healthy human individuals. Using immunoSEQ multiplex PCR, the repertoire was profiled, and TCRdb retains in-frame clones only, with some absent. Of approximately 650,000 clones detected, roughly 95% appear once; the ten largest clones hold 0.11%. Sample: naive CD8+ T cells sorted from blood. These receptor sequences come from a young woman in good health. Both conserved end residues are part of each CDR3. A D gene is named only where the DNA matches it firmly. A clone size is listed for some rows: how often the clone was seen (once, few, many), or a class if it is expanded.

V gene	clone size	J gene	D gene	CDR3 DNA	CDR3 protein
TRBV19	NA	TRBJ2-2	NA	TGTGCCAGTAGTATACCCACCGGGGAGCTGTTTTTT	CASSIPTGELFF
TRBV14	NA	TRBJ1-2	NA	TGTGCCAGCAGTGACAGTCCCTCTAACTATGGCTACACCTTC	CASSDSPSNYGYTF
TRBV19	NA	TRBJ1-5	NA	TGTGCCAGTAGTATGGCCGGGGGTAATCAGCCCCAGCATTTT	CASSMAGGNQPQHF
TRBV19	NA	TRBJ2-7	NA	TGTGCCAGTAGTATAAGGAGCAGGACCTACGAGCAGTACTTC	CASSIRSRTYEQYF
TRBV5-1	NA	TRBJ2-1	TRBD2	TGCGCCAGCAGCTTGGGCCTAGCGGGAGTCTCCTATGAGCAGTTCTTC	CASSLGLAGVSYEQFF
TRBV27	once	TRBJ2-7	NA	TGTGCCAGCAGACCAGGGACTTCCACCTACGAGCAGTACTTC	CASRPGTSTYEQYF
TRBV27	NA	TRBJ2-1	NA	TGTGCCAGCAGTTCCGGTCCTTCCCCCCACAATGAGCAGTTCTTC	CASSSGPSPHNEQFF
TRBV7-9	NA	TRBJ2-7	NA	TGTGCCAGCACCCCAGGGTCCTACGAGCAGTACTTC	CASTPGSYEQYF
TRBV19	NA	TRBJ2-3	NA	TGTGCCAGTGGCCCGGGGGAAATATATGCAGATACGCAGTATTTT	CASGPGEIYADTQYF
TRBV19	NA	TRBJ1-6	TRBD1	TGTGCCAGTAGTATGGACAGGGGGAATTCACCCCTCCACTTT	CASSMDRGNSPLHF
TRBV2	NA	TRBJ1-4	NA	TGTGCCAGCAGTGCAGAGACAGCCATTGAAAAACTGTTTTTT	CASSAETAIEKLFF
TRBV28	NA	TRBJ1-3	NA	TGTGCCAGCAGTTTATCCTTGACAAGCTCTGGAAACACCATATATTTT	CASSLSLTSSGNTIYF
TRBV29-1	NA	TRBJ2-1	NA	TGCAGCGTTGAAGAAGGGGAGACAGGCTACAATGAGCAGTTCTTC	CSVEEGETGYNEQFF
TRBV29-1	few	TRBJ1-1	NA	TGCAGCGTTATTACCTCACCCCAGCTGATTTGGGTCTTT	CSVITSPQLIWVF
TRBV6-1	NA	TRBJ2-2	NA	TGTGCCAGCAGAGGTAGCGGCCCACGAGGGGGGGAGCTGTTTTTT	CASRGSGPRGGELFF
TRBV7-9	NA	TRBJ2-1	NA	TGTGCCAGCAGCTCGGGGCATGAGCAGTTCTTC	CASSSGHEQFF
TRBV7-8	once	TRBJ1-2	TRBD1	TGTGCCAGCAGCTTAGCCGGGACAGGGTATGGCTACACCTTC	CASSLAGTGYGYTF
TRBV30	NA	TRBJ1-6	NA	TGTGCCTGGAGCGGACGAGGGGCCCATAATTCACCCCTCCACTTT	CAWSGRGAHNSPLHF
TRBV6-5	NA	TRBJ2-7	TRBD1	TGTGCCAGCACCCCGACAGGGCCCTCCTACGAGCAGTACTTC	CASTPTGPSYEQYF
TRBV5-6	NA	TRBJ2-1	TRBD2	TGTGCCAGCAGCACCGATCAGGGACTAGCGGGGTACAATGAGCAGTTCTTC	CASSTDQGLAGYNEQFF
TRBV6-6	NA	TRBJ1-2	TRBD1	TGTGCCAGCAGTCACTACGACAGGGAGGGACGTGGCTACACCTTC	CASSHYDREGRGYTF
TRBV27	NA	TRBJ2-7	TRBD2	TGTGCCAGCAGTTTAGGCGTAGCGGGAGCTTCCTACGAGCAGTACTTC	CASSLGVAGASYEQYF
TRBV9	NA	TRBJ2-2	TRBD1	TGTGCCAGCAGCGTAGAGGGGACAGGGGACCAACTAACGAACACCGGGGAGCTGTTTTTT	CASSVEGTGDQLTNTGELFF
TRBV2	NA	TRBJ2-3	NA	TGTGCCATCCGGAATTCACCAGATACGCAGTATTTT	CAIRNSPDTQYF
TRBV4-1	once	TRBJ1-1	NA	TGCGCCAGCAGCCAAGAGAAACGAGGAGGGGACACTGAAGCTTTCTTT	CASSQEKRGGDTEAFF
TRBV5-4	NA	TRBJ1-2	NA	TGTGCCAGCAGCTCCTTGACAGGCGTCTATGGCTACACCTTC	CASSSLTGVYGYTF
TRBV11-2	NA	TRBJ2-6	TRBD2	TGTGCCAGCAGCTTAGTCCTAGCGGGAAACTCTGGGGCCAACGTCCTGACTTTC	CASSLVLAGNSGANVLTF
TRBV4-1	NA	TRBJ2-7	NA	TGCGCCAGCAGCCACCCCCCTCGTTTATATGTCTCCGGGTTCAACGAGCAGTACTTC	CASSHPPRLYVSGFNEQYF
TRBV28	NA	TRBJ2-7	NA	TGTGCCAGCAGGTATACAGGGACTCCCGGGATCTACGAGCAGTACTTC	CASRYTGTPGIYEQYF
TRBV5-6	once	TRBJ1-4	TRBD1	TGTGCCAGCAGCCTAGGACAGGGGGTTAATGAAAAACTGTTTTTT	CASSLGQGVNEKLFF
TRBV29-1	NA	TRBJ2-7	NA	TGCAGCGTTTCTGGCGGCAGCTACGAGCAGTACTTC	CSVSGGSYEQYF
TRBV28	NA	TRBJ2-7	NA	TGTGCCAGCAGTTTCGGGCTAGCTGGCTACGAGCAGTACTTC	CASSFGLAGYEQYF
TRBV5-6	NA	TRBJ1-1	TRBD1	TGTGCCAGCAGCGGGGCCGGGACAGGGAACACTGAAGCTTTCTTT	CASSGAGTGNTEAFF
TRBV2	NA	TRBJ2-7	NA	TGTGCCAGCACGGCGGCCACCTCCGAGCAGTACTTC	CASTAATSEQYF
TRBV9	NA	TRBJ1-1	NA	TGTGCCAGCGGGTGGGGCGCGGGCACTGAAGCTTTCTTT	CASGWGAGTEAFF
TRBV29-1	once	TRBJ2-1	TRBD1	TGCAGCGTTGAGACGGGACAGAGCTCCTACAATGAGCAGTTCTTC	CSVETGQSSYNEQFF
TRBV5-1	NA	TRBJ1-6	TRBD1	TGCGCCAGCAGCTTGGCCTTAGGGGGCGATAATTCACCCCTCCACTTT	CASSLALGGDNSPLHF
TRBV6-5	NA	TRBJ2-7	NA	TGTGCCAGCAGTTACTCTATTGGACACCTCTACGAGCAGTACTTC	CASSYSIGHLYEQYF
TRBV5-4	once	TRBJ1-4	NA	TGTGCCAGCAGCTTGGCCGGGGAGGCAACTAATGAAAAACTGTTTTTT	CASSLAGEATNEKLFF
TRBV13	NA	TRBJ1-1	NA	TGTGCCAGCAGCCCTACCTGGACAGAAAACACTGAAGCTTTCTTT	CASSPTWTENTEAFF
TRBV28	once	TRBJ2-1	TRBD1	TGTGCCAGCAGTTTATACGACAGGGGGAGTAATGAGCAGTTCTTC	CASSLYDRGSNEQFF
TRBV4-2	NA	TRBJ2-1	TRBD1	TGTGCCAGCGACCCGGGGACAGGGGCGATAACCCATGAGCAGTTCTTC	CASDPGTGAITHEQFF
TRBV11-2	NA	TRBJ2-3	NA	TGTGCCAGCAGCGCGATAGGTAGGGCTAGCGCAGATACGCAGTATTTT	CASSAIGRASADTQYF
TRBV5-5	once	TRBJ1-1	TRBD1	TGTGCCAGCAGCTTAACAGGGGACGGCACTGAAGCTTTCTTT	CASSLTGDGTEAFF
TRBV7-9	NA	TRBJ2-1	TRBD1	TGTGCCAGCAGCCTTCCCGGGACAGCAGAGCAGTTCTTC	CASSLPGTAEQFF
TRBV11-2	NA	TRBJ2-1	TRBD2	TGTGCCAGCAGCTTAGGGTGGGCTAGCGGGGCCTACAATGAGCAGTTCTTC	CASSLGWASGAYNEQFF